This T cell receptor (beta chain) stems from a study of blood T cell repertoires in COVID-19. At the level of the study: The cDNA or gDNA used as material had been derived from T cells, B-cell-depleted T cells, or PBMCs.

The V end lost 1 base, the J end lost 2 bases, and 5 bases lay between the germline ends. The CDR3 has 14 amino acids. Germline CDR1 LGHNT, CDR2 FRNRAP. The assay was immunoSEQ multiplex PCR, and TCRdb's table has in-frame clones only and misses some. The data show under 250,000 clones, with approximately 85% seen just once and approximately 2.3% held by the top ten. The sequenced sample consisted of peripheral blood. The sequence derives from a woman aged 70-85 years with COVID-19, enrolled during active disease. The rearrangement uses TRBV12-5 and TRBJ2-2, with a tentative D call TRBD1 (5 bases). The CDR3 spells CASGLGGNTGELFF. CDR3 bases: TGTGCTAGTGGTTTGGGGGGCAACACCGGGGAGCTGTTTTTT.